This T cell receptor beta chain was identified in a study of cytomegalovirus exposure and HLA in healthy donors. PCR used 60 Vbeta primers and 13 Jbeta primers. Clones were sequenced by immunoSEQ multiplex PCR, and TCRdb holds only the in-frame ones, with some missing. The data contain 150,000 to 200,000 clones, about 84% of them singletons. V lost 3 bases, J lost 0 bases, and 15 bases lay in between. The CDR3 has 17 amino acids. Germline assignment: CDR1 MNHNS and CDR2 SASEGT. Sequences were obtained from PBMCs. The sequence derives from a man aged 18-30 years in good health and CMV-seronegative. This sequence joins TRBV6-1 and TRBJ2-1, with D possibly TRBD2 on 5 matching bases. The CDR3 DNA is TGTGCCAGCAGTGACCCTAACGAGCGGAACTCCTACAATGAGCAGTTCTTC. Residues: CASSDPNERNSYNEQFF.